Below, 21 T cell receptor beta chains from the same sample are listed, as sequenced in a study of regulatory dendritic cells for organ transplantation. The method was immunoSEQ multiplex PCR; TCRdb's version includes in-frame clones alone and lacks a portion of them. This table holds almost 35,000 clones, around 90% found once. The material sequenced was naive CD4+ T cells from blood. As for subset: CD45RA+ naive T cells. The receptors shown here come from a human donor in good health.

The V gene is TRBV5-5, the J gene TRBJ2-2; D might be TRBD1 (6 bases). Trimming shortened V by 1 base and J by 0 bases, and 10 bases separated the two germline ends. Looked up from germline, CDR1 is SGHKS and CDR2 is YYEKEE (reference sequence). This CDR3 is 16 amino acids long. In DNA, the CDR3 is TGTGCCAGCAGCTTGCAGGGGCCTACGAACACCGGGGAGCTGTTTTTT. Protein product: CASSLQGPTNTGELFF. Complete variable domain (other parts from reference TRBV5-5 and TRBJ2-2): DAGVTQSPTHLIKTRGQQVTLRCSPISGHKSVSWYQQVLGQGPQFIFQYYEKEERGRGNFPDRFSARQFPNYSSELNVNALLLGDSALYLCASSLQGPTNTGELFFGEGSRLTVL.

The CDR3 region is CASSTPNLRNEQFF. The CDR3 region has the DNA TGTGCCAGCAGCACACCTAACCTAAGAAATGAGCAGTTCTTC. The chain links TRBV11-2 to TRBJ2-1, with D uncertain. Trimming removed 5 bases from V and 7 bases from J, with 15 bases in between. The CDR3 spans 14 residues. Germline V gene lookup returns CDR1 SGHAT and CDR2 FQNNGV. Looking up the rest from reference TRBV11-2 and TRBJ2-1 gives the full variable domain: EAGVAQSPRYKIIEKRQSVAFWCNPISGHATLYWYQQILGQGPKLLIQFQNNGVVDDSQLPKDRFSAERLKGVDSTLKIQPAKLEDSAVYLCASSTPNLRNEQFFGPGTRLTVL.

This chain joins TRBV2 and TRBJ2-7; 7 bases line up with TRBD2. This CDR3 comprises 14 residues. Per the germline V gene, CDR1 is SNHLY and CDR2 is FYNNEI. V dropped 5 bases and J dropped 7; count of bases not matched to a gene: 11. CDR3 residues: CASSLAGSSVEQYF. The CDR3 region has the DNA TGTGCCAGCAGTTTAGCGGGTTCTTCGGTTGAGCAGTACTTC.

This clone was picked up a small number of times. The chain uses TRBV7-9 and TRBJ1-3, with D unclear. Germline V gene sequence: CDR1 SEHNR, CDR2 FQNEAQ (reference sequence). The germline V and J ends were trimmed by 1 base and 8 bases, with 6 bases remaining between them. The CDR3 consists of 12 residues. In nucleotides, the CDR3 is TGTGCCAGCAGCTTAGGAGGAGACACCATATATTTT. This sequence encodes CASSLGGDTIYF.

The J gene is TRBJ1-3, the V gene TRBV4-1; D remains unclear. This CDR3 spans 17 amino acids. The germline CDR1 and CDR2 sequences are MGHRA and YSYEKL. The V gene lost 0 bases and the J gene lost 0 bases, with 12 bases spanning the gap. As DNA, the CDR3 is TGCGCCAGCAGCCAAGAAGGTCTGGGATACTCTGGAAACACCATATATTTT. Translation: CASSQEGLGYSGNTIYF.

This chain joins TRBV10-3 and TRBJ1-1; unclear D gene. V shed 6 bases and J shed 5 bases, with 19 bases lying between them. This CDR3 is 15 amino acids long. Germline V gene lookup returns CDR1 ENHRY and CDR2 SYGVKD. The CDR3 sequence is CAISLDGYTSTEAFF. In DNA form, the CDR3 reads TGTGCCATCAGCCTGGACGGATACACTTCTACTGAAGCTTTCTTT.

The chain is built from TRBV9 and TRBJ2-1, with 8 bases aligning to TRBD2. Trimming cost V 4 bases and J 7 bases; bases outside gene matches: 7. The CDR3 runs to 14 residues. Germline lookup yields CDR1 SGDLS and CDR2 YYNGEE. Here the CDR3 reads CASSRAGVSNEQFF. CDR3 sequence (DNA): TGTGCCAGCAGCAGAGCGGGAGTGTCGAATGAGCAGTTCTTC. Full variable domain (remainder filled in from reference TRBV9 and TRBJ2-1): DSGVTQTPKHLITATGQRVTLRCSPRSGDLSVYWYQQSLDQGLQFLIQYYNGEERAKGNILERFSAQQFPDLHSELNLSSLELGDSALYFCASSRAGVSNEQFFGPGTRLTVL.

V usage is TRBV28 and J usage is TRBJ1-2; 7 bases fit TRBD1. CDR1 and CDR2 (germline): MDHEN, SYDVKM. This CDR3 has 13 amino acids. V lost 6 bases, J lost 6 bases, and 7 bases stayed unmatched. CDR3 protein: CASRSGGYHGYTF. DNA for the CDR3: TGTGCCAGCAGGTCAGGGGGGTATCATGGCTACACCTTC.

The rearrangement uses TRBV6-5 and TRBJ2-7; tentatively, D is TRBD2 (5 bases). Per germline, CDR1 MNHEY and CDR2 SVGAGI. The length of the CDR3 is 11 residues. V gave up 6 bases and J gave up 5 bases, with 8 bases separating them. CDR3 DNA sequence: TGTGCCAGCAGCCAGAGGGACGAGCAGTACTTC. This codes for CASSQRDEQYF.

This rearrangement joins TRBV2 to TRBJ1-1; a possible D gene is TRBD1 (6 bases). CDR3 length: 15 amino acids. The V gene lost 9 bases and the J gene lost 6 bases, with 23 bases spanning the gap. Germline loops: CDR1 SNHLY, CDR2 FYNNEI. The CDR3 DNA sequence: TGTGCCAGTACAGGGAGCGTAGCAAGGTCGGCTGAAGCTTTCTTT. As protein: CASTGSVARSAEAFF.

The CDR3 coding sequence is TGTGCCAGCTCAGTTGACAGGTACCTGTTTTTT. This translates into CASSVDRYLFF. The chain combines TRBV18 with TRBJ1-4, with D possibly TRBD1 on 6 matching bases. V was trimmed by 5 bases and J by 14 bases, leaving 12 bases between them. Germline V gene lookup returns CDR1 KGHSH and CDR2 LQKENI. The CDR3 spans 11 residues.

This clone was counted a single time. The rearrangement uses TRBV5-5 and TRBJ2-3, with 8 bases aligning to TRBD1. The J segment lost 4 bases and the V segment lost 4 bases, leaving 5 bases of the junction unmatched. The CDR3 runs 14 residues. Germline lookup yields CDR1 SGHKS and CDR2 YYEKEE (reference sequence). The CDR3 loop reads CASSPRTGPDTQYF. As DNA, the CDR3 is TGTGCCAGCAGCCCCCGGACAGGGCCAGATACGCAGTATTTT.

This clone was recorded only once. The chain carries TRBV20-1 and TRBJ1-2; D remains unclear. Trimming removed 6 bases at V and 7 bases at J, with 9 bases between. There are 10 residues in the CDR3. Germline-derived CDR1 and CDR2 are DFQATT and SNEGSKA (reference sequence). The CDR3 here is CSALTAGYTF. In DNA, the CDR3 is TGCAGTGCCCTGACGGCTGGCTACACCTTC.

V gene TRBV5-1 combines with J gene TRBJ2-1, with a possible D match to TRBD2 (6 bases). Germline V CDR1 and CDR2: SGHRS, YFSETQ. V shed 4 bases and J shed 7 bases, with 18 bases lying between them. This CDR3 is built from 15 residues. This chain's CDR3 is CASSPAGSSRNEQFF. The CDR3 DNA reads as TGCGCCAGCAGCCCGGCCGGGAGCTCTAGGAATGAGCAGTTCTTC.

The chain couples TRBV6-1 to TRBJ2-3; TRBD2 is a possible D gene (5 bases). Between the trimmed V and J ends, which lost 6 bases and 6 bases, there was a span of 16 bases. The length of the CDR3 is 14 residues. Looked up from germline, CDR1 is MNHNS and CDR2 is SASEGT. The CDR3 DNA sequence: TGTGCCAGCAGAACTAGTATGTTACTGGATACGCAGTATTTT. Translation: CASRTSMLLDTQYF.

V gene TRBV27 combines with J gene TRBJ2-3; no reliable D call. The ends were cut back, 7 bases at V and 1 base at J, with 18 bases in the middle. Germline CDR1 and CDR2: MNHEY and SMNVEV (reference sequence). The CDR3 is 16 residues long. In DNA, the CDR3 is TGTGCCAGCAAGGCATTCCTAAAGACCCGCACAGATACGCAGTATTTT. This gives the protein CASKAFLKTRTDTQYF.

V gene TRBV28 combines with J gene TRBJ1-3; 8 bases agree with TRBD1. The CDR3 contains 14 residues. Germline V gene data show CDR1 as MDHEN and CDR2 as SYDVKM. J gave up 0 bases and V 5 bases, and 0 bases lay outside the gene matches. In DNA, the CDR3 is TGTGCCAGCAGTGACAGGGGCTCTGGAAACACCATATATTTT. It yields the protein CASSDRGSGNTIYF.

This clone was observed a single time. The chain has TRBV7-2 and TRBJ2-7; the match to TRBD2 covers 8 bases. Germline CDR1 SGHTA, CDR2 FQGNSA. V lost 5 bases to trimming and J lost 2 bases; unmatched junction nucleotides: 5. This CDR3 has 14 amino acids. The CDR3 region has the DNA TGTGCCAGCAGCCCCCAGGGACTAGCCTACGAGCAGTACTTC. It is translated as CASSPQGLAYEQYF.

This clone was seen a handful of times. This sequence joins TRBV7-9 and TRBJ1-6, with no clear D. The CDR3 covers 15 residues. CDR1 is SEHNR and CDR2 is FQNEAQ in the germline V gene (reference sequence). The V end was cut by 1 base, the J end by 11 bases, with 15 bases between. CDR3: CASSLEGLAWPPLHF. The CDR3 region has the DNA TGTGCCAGCAGCTTAGAAGGGTTGGCCTGGCCACCCCTCCACTTT.

This chain links TRBV4-3 with TRBJ2-1; possibly TRBD2 for D (5 bases). V gave up 0 bases and J gave up 4 bases, with 13 bases separating them. This CDR3 spans 16 amino acids. Germline V gives CDR1 LGHNA, CDR2 YSLEER. This CDR3 is CASSQDRLALYNEQFF. The CDR3 region has the DNA TGCGCCAGCAGCCAAGATAGGCTAGCCCTATACAATGAGCAGTTCTTC.

This clone occurred once. The V and J genes are TRBV6-6 and TRBJ2-3, with no clear D. Germline V gene lookup returns CDR1 MNHNY and CDR2 SVGAGI (reference sequence). There are 14 residues in the CDR3. V lost 2 bases, J lost 4 bases, and 10 bases lay in between. Written as DNA, the CDR3 is TGTGCCAGCAGTTACCCCCTTGTCCCAGATACGCAGTATTTT. Encoded protein: CASSYPLVPDTQYF.